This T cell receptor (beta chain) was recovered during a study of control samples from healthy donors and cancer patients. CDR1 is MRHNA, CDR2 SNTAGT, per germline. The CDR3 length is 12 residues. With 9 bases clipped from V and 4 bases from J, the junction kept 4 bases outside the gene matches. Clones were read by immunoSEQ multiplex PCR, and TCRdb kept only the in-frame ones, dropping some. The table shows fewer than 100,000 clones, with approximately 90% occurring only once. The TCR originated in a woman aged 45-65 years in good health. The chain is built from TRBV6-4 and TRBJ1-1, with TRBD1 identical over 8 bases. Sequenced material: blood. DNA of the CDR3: TGTGCCAGAGGGACAGGTCGCACTGAAGCTTTCTTT. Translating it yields CARGTGRTEAFF.